The source of this T cell receptor (beta chain) is a study of shared clonotypes between healthy human individuals. The study, taken as a whole, reports: What naive subsets generally showed was a larger estimated richness than memory subsets showed.

In this sample, this clone turned up a few times. Antigen specificity is unknown. V shed 0 bases and J shed 7 bases, with 16 bases lying between them. Germline assignment: CDR1 LGHNA and CDR2 YNFKEQ. This CDR3 spans 16 amino acids. Some clones are missing from TCRdb's copy, which holds only in-frame ones; the method was immunoSEQ multiplex PCR. Here the sample spans about 100,000 clones, 60% to 75% being singletons. This clonotype originated in a man aged 25-45 years in good health. The sample consisted of memory CD8+ T cells sorted from blood. As to subset: CD45RO+ cells pooled with CCR7-negative TemRA cells. The chain uses TRBV4-2 and TRBJ2-1; the D gene is possibly TRBD2 (5 bases). The CDR3, as DNA: TGTGCCAGCAGCCAAGAAGGTGGGAGTATCTGGAATGAGCAGTTCTTC. The encoded protein is CASSQEGGSIWNEQFF.